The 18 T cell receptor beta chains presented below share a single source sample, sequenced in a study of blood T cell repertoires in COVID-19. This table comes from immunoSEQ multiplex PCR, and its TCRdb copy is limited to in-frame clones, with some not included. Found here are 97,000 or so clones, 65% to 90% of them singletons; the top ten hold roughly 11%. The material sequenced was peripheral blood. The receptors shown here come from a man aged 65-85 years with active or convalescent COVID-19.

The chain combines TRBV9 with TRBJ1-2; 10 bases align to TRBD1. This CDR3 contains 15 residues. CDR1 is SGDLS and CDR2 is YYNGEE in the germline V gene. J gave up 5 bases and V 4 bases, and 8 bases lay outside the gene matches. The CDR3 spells CASSPRQGAEYGYTF. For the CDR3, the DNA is TGTGCCAGCAGCCCTCGACAGGGGGCGGAATATGGCTACACCTTC. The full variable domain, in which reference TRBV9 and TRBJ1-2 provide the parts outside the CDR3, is DSGVTQTPKHLITATGQRVTLRCSPRSGDLSVYWYQQSLDQGLQFLIQYYNGEERAKGNILERFSAQQFPDLHSELNLSSLELGDSALYFCASSPRQGAEYGYTFGSGTRLTVV.

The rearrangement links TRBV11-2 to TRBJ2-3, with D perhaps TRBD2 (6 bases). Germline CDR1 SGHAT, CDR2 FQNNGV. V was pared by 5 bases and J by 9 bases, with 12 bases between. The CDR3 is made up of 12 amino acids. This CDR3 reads CASSPSGETQYF. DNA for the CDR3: TGTGCCAGCAGCCCCTCGGGGGAAACGCAGTATTTT.

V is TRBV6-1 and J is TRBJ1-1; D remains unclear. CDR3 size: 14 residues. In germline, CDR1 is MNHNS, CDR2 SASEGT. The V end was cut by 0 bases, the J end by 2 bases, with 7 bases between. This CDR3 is CASSEAWSNTEAFF. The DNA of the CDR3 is TGTGCCAGCAGTGAAGCCTGGAGCAACACTGAAGCTTTCTTT.

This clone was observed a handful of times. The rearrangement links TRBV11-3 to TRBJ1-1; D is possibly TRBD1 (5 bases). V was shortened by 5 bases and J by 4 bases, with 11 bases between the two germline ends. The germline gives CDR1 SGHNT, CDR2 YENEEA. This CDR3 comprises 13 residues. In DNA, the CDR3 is TGTGCCAGCAGCCCAGGGATCGGCACTGAAGCTTTCTTT. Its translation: CASSPGIGTEAFF.

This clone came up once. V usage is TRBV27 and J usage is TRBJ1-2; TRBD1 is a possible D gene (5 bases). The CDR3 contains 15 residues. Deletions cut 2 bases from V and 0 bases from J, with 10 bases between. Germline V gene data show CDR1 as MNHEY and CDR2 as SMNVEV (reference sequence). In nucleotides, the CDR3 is TGTGCCAGCAGTTTAGGCTTGGGGCCTAACTATGGCTACACCTTC. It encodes CASSLGLGPNYGYTF.

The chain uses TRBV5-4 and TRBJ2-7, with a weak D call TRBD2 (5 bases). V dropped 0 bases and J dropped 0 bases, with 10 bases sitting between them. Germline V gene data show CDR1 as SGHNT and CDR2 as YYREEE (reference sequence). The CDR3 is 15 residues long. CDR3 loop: CASSLGLRGSYEQYF. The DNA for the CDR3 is TGTGCCAGCAGCTTGGGGCTTCGGGGCTCCTACGAGCAGTACTTC.

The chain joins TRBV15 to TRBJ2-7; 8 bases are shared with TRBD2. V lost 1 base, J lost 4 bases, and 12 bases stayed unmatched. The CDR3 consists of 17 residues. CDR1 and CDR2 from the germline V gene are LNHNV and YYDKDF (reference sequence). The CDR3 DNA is TGTGCCACCAGCAGAGTCTCAACCGGCGGGGGGATGTACGAGCAGTACTTC. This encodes CATSRVSTGGGMYEQYF.

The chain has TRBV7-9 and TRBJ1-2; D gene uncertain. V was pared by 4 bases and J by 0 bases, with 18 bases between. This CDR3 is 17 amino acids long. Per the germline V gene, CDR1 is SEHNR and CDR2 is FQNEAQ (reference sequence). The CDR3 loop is CASSSLPGRAPNYGYTF. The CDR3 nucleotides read TGTGCCAGCAGCTCCCTACCCGGGAGGGCGCCTAACTATGGCTACACCTTC.

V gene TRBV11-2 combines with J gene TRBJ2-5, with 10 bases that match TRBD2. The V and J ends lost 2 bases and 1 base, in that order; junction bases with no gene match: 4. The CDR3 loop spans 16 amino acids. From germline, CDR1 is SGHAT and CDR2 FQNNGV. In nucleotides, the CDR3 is TGTGCCAGCAGCTTATCGTCTAGCGGGGGCCAAGAGACCCAGTACTTC. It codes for CASSLSSSGGQETQYF.

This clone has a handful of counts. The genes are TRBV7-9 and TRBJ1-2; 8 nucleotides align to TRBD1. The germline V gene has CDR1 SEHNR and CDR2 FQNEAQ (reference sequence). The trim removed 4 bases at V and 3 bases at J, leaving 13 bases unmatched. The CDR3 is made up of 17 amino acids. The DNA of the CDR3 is TGTGCCAGCAGCTCCAACAGGGGGACCTGGGTTGACTATGGCTACACCTTC. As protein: CASSSNRGTWVDYGYTF. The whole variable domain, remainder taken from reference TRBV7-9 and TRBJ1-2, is DTGVSQNPRHKITKRGQNVTFRCDPISEHNRLYWYRQTLGQGPEFLTYFQNEAQLEKSRLLSDRFSAERPKGSFSTLEIQRTEQGDSAMYLCASSSNRGTWVDYGYTFGSGTRLTVV.

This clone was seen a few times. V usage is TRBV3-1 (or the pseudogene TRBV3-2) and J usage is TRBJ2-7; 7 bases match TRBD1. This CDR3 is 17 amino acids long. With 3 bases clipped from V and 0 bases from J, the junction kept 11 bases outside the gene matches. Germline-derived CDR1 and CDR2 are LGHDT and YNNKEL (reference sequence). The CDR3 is CASSHDPNRGTSYEQYF. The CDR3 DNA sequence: TGTGCCAGCAGCCACGACCCCAACAGGGGCACCTCCTACGAGCAGTACTTC.

The CDR3 DNA reads as TGTGCCAGCAGCCAAGAAGGAGTAGCCTTCACTGAAGCTTTCTTT. Its translation: CASSQEGVAFTEAFF. This chain joins TRBV3-1 (or the pseudogene TRBV3-2) and TRBJ1-1, with D uncertain. The CDR3 length is 15 residues. Germline assignment: CDR1 LGHDT and CDR2 YNNKEL (reference sequence). Trimming left V 0 bases short and J 4 bases short, with 12 bases between.

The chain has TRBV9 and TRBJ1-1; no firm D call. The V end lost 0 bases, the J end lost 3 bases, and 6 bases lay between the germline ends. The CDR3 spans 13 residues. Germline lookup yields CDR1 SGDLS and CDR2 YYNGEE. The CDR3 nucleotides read TGTGCCAGCAGCGTAGTGGCCGACACTGAAGCTTTCTTT. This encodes CASSVVADTEAFF.

The CDR3 sequence is CASSVGTGTKGYTF. The CDR3 DNA follows: TGTGCCAGCAGCGTGGGCACCGGGACAAAGGGCTACACCTTC. This rearrangement joins TRBV9 to TRBJ1-2; D may be TRBD1 (6 bases). Trimming took 2 bases from V and 8 from J, leaving 16 bases between them. The CDR3 has 14 amino acids. The V gene's germline CDR1 is SGDLS and CDR2 YYNGEE.

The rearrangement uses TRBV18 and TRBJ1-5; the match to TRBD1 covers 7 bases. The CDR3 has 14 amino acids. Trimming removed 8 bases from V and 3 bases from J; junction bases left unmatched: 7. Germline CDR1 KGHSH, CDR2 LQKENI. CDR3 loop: CASRGTDLNQPQHF. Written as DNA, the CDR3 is TGTGCCAGCCGCGGGACAGACCTCAATCAGCCCCAGCATTTT.

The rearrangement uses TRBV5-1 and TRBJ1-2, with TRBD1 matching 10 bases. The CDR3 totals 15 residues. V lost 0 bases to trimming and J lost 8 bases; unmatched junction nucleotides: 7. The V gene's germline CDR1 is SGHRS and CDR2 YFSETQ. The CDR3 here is CASSLAGQGEGGYTF. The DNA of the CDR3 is TGCGCCAGCAGCTTGGCCGGACAGGGGGAGGGCGGCTACACCTTC.

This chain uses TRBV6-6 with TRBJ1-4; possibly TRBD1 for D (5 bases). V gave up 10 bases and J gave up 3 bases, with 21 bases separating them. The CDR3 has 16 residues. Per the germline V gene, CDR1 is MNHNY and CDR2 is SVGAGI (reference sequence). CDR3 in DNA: TGTGCCACCCACCTCAGTTCAGGGCGTCCTAATGAAAAACTGTTTTTT. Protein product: CATHLSSGRPNEKLFF.

The CDR3: CASSVTAMDSPLHF. CDR3 nucleotides: TGTGCCAGCAGCGTAACAGCTATGGATTCACCCCTCCACTTT. The chain recombines TRBV7-8 with TRBJ1-6; D is uncertain. Trimming pared 5 bases from V and 8 bases from J, leaving 13 bases between. CDR1 and CDR2 (germline): SGHVS, FQNEAQ. The CDR3 length is 14 residues. Looking up the rest from reference TRBV7-8 and TRBJ1-6 gives the full variable domain: GAGVSQSPRYKVAKRGQDVALRCDPISGHVSLFWYQQALGQGPEFLTYFQNEAQLDKSGLPSDRFFAERPEGSVSTLKIQRTQQEDSAVYLCASSVTAMDSPLHFGNGTRLTVT.